Given below is one TCR beta chain in context. The antigen remains unidentified. Profiled with immunoSEQ multiplex PCR; TCRdb holds only in-frame clones, not every one. The data hold 150,000 or so clones, with around 86% observed a single time. This sample is part of a study of T cell responses to AZD1222 COVID-19 vaccine. Findings and caveats of the study: Of spike-specific TCRs, nearly half reportedly target regions left unmutated in variants. With two AZD1222 doses given, Spike-specific TCR breadth and depth both rose. Without day 14 samples, only post-peak T cell repertoires were studied. Only a handful of people who got AZD1222 tested seropositive at baseline.

The CDR3 sequence is 14 residues long. J lost 5 bases, V lost 5 bases, and 3 bases had no gene match. CDR1 is GTSNPN and CDR2 is SVGIG in the germline V gene (reference sequence). The chain joins TRBV30 to TRBJ2-2; TRBD2 agrees at 12 bases. The sample here was peripheral blood, taken on day 0 of AZD1222 vaccination. This sequence originates from an adult in good health. The CDR3 coding sequence is TGTGCCTGGGGAACTAGCGGGGGGACCGGGGAGCTGTTTTTT. It yields the protein CAWGTSGGTGELFF.